This TCR beta chain stems from a study of PD-1 blockade in classical Hodgkin lymphoma. Sequencing was performed with immunoSEQ multiplex PCR; in TCRdb, only in-frame clones are kept and a portion is missing. The table has roughly 140,000 clones, nearly 80% seen once. For this clone: Its specificity is unknown.

The study's findings and limits: Baseline diversity was lower in partial responders and progressors than complete responders. TCR diversity rose significantly by C4D1 in CD4+ but not CD8+ cells.

There are 14 residues in the CDR3. After removal of 6 bases from V and 4 bases from J, the junction contained 8 bases not matched to a gene. The germline CDR1 and CDR2 sequences are ENHRY and SYGVKD. All patients relapsed after autologous stem cell transplantation, and brentuximab vedotin exposure varied. Material: peripheral blood mononuclear cells (PBMCs), obtained before the second cycle of nivolumab. V and J are TRBV10-3 and TRBJ2-5, with 7 bases identical to TRBD1. The clonotype was recovered from a human donor with classical Hodgkin lymphoma. This chain's CDR3 is CAISDRAGGETQYF. The CDR3 region has the DNA TGTGCCATCAGCGACAGGGCCGGAGGAGAGACCCAGTACTTC.